The T cell receptor (beta chain) under discussion was sequenced for a study of metastatic and nonmetastatic thyroid tumors. Study observations and caveats: Versus benign nodules, malignant thyroid tumors reportedly had significantly higher TCR beta diversity, in blood and tumor.

This clone came up many times. Its antigen is unknown. Patients had received no treatment of any kind before thyroid surgery. This CDR3 has 14 amino acids. Deletions cut 5 bases from V and 6 bases from J, with 14 bases between. TCRdb used MiXCR to call clones anew from the PCR reads. Counted here are about 23,000 clones, roughly 24% occurring once; the ten biggest clones make up about 18%. Source material: blood. V is TRBV12-3 or TRBV12-4 and J is TRBJ1-5, with D uncertain. The receptor comes from a male donor with papillary thyroid cancer or a benign thyroid nodule (not recorded which). Some clones in this sample may be carry-over from other donors' samples. In DNA, the CDR3 is TGTGCCAGCAGTACCCCTTTGGCAGGTCAGCCCCAGCATTTT. Encoded protein: CASSTPLAGQPQHF.